Listed below are T cell receptor beta chains from one sample, sequenced in a study of T cells in Graves' hyperthyroidism and ophthalmopathy. TCRdb itself ran the multiplex PCR reads through MiXCR, one entry per CDR3 protein. The table shows around 520,000 distinct CDR3 sequences, with 14% occurring only once. The source material was blood. These receptors originate from a woman aged 40-49 years with Graves' hyperthyroidism. Both conserved end residues are part of each CDR3. The D gene is left open where the match is weak. Size tells how often a clone was seen (once, few, many) or the class of an expanded clone, and some rows leave it out.

D	J	V	size	DNA	CDR3
TRBD1	TRBJ1-2	TRBV15	many	TGTGCCACCAGCAGTCCATCAAGACAGGGCTACTATGGCTACACCTTC	CATSSPSRQGYYGYTF
TRBD2	TRBJ2-7	TRBV19	-	TGTGCCAGTAGCGAAAAAACTAGCGGGAGGGCCTACGAGCAGTACTTC	CASSEKTSGRAYEQYF
TRBD1	TRBJ1-4	TRBV6-1	few	TGTGCCAGCAGTTCCCCCCGGACAGGGGCAAGGAATGAAAAACTGTTTTTT	CASSSPRTGARNEKLFF
TRBD2	TRBJ2-2	TRBV7-3	once	TGTGCCAGCAGCCCCCGGACGCTAGCGGGAGGATGGACGACGGGCGGGGAGCTGTTTTTT	CASSPRTLAGGWTTGGELFF
-	TRBJ2-1	TRBV10-1	few	TGCGCCAGCAGGACTAGAAGGGGGAATGAGCAGTTCTTC	CASRTRRGNEQFF
-	TRBJ2-3	TRBV11-3	-	TGTGCCAGCAGCTTATTATCGGGGGGCACAGATACGCAGTATTTT	CASSLLSGGTDTQYF
-	TRBJ1-5	TRBV19	few	TGTGCCAGTAGTATAGAATCGGGCAGTCAGCCCCAGCATTTT	CASSIESGSQPQHF
TRBD2	TRBJ2-1	TRBV12-5	-	TGTGCTAGTGGTTTGGTAATATGGGGAGGGAGCTCCTACAATGAGCAGTTCTTC	CASGLVIWGGSSYNEQFF
TRBD1	TRBJ2-7	TRBV7-8	many	TGTGCCAGCAGCTTAGGGGCCCAGGGGGCCTACGAGCAGTACTTC	CASSLGAQGAYEQYF
-	TRBJ2-3	TRBV20-1	many	TGCAGTGCCCCTGCGGTCGGCACAGATACGCAGTATTTT	CSAPAVGTDTQYF
-	TRBJ2-1	TRBV29-1	many	TGCAGCGTTGCTTTCGGCGGGTCAGTAACGAATGAGCAGTTCTTC	CSVAFGGSVTNEQFF
TRBD1	TRBJ2-5	TRBV7-9	many	TGTGCCAGCAGTTACAGGGGCCAAGAGACCCAGTACTTC	CASSYRGQETQYF
TRBD1	TRBJ2-3	TRBV24-1	many	TGTGCCACCAGTGATTTGGGGACAGACCTCACAGATACGCAGTATTTT	CATSDLGTDLTDTQYF
-	TRBJ2-1	TRBV3-1	many	TGTGCCAGCAGCCAAGAAACTAGCTACAATGAGCAGTTCTTC	CASSQETSYNEQFF
-	TRBJ1-3	TRBV30	-	TGTGCCTGGAGTGCGGCCGGTTCGAGTTACTCTGGAAACACCATATATTTT	CAWSAAGSSYSGNTIYF
TRBD2	TRBJ2-1	TRBV29-1	-	TGCAGCGTTTCCGGGACTAGCGGGAGACCCTACAATGAGCAGTTCTTC	CSVSGTSGRPYNEQFF
TRBD1	TRBJ2-7	TRBV28	many	TGTGCCAGCAGTACCAGACAGGGTCTCTTCTACGAGCAGTACTTC	CASSTRQGLFYEQYF
-	TRBJ2-2	TRBV7-3	few	TGTGCCAGCAGCCAGCAGGGGTCCGGTGGGGAGCTGTTTTTT	CASSQQGSGGELFF
-	TRBJ2-2	TRBV5-8	many	TGTGCCAGCAGCCGGTACATTCGGCAGGACGCGAACACCGGGGAGCTGTTTTTT	CASSRYIRQDANTGELFF
-	TRBJ2-3	TRBV10-3	few	TGTGCCATCAGTGCGAGCACAGATACGCAGTATTTT	CAISASTDTQYF
-	TRBJ1-1	TRBV6-2/TRBV6-3	many	TGTGCCAGCAGTTCAAACAGGGAGGTGAGGATGAACACTGAAGCTTTCTTT	CASSSNREVRMNTEAFF
-	TRBJ2-5	TRBV29-1	-	TGCAGCGTTGCTGGGAAGGAGACCCAGTACTTC	CSVAGKETQYF
-	TRBJ1-2	TRBV27	many	TGTGCCAGCAGCAGGGCTGGACAGCAGAACTATGGCTACACCTTC	CASSRAGQQNYGYTF
-	TRBJ1-1	TRBV20-1	many	TGCAGTGCTAGACCACAGTCGGGCACTGAAGCTTTCTTT	CSARPQSGTEAFF
TRBD2	TRBJ2-3	TRBV5-1	few	TGCGCCAGCAGCTTAGAGGTAGCGGGAGGACCTAGCACAGATACGCAGTATTTT	CASSLEVAGGPSTDTQYF
TRBD2	TRBJ2-1	TRBV12-3/TRBV12-4	-	TGTGCCAGCAGTTGGACTAGCTATGGATGGGGAGGAAATGAGCAGTTCTTC	CASSWTSYGWGGNEQFF
-	TRBJ2-1	TRBV7-9	many	TGTGCCAGCAGCTTAGTTGCTGCATACAATGAGCAGTTCTTC	CASSLVAAYNEQFF
-	TRBJ2-3	TRBV20-1	many	TGCAGTGCTAGAGATATAGCAGATACGCAGTATTTT	CSARDIADTQYF
TRBD1	TRBJ2-1	TRBV7-2	many	TGTGCCAGCAGCTTTGTCACAGGGGTTAACAATGAGCAGTTCTTC	CASSFVTGVNNEQFF
TRBD1	TRBJ1-1	TRBV11-2	-	TGTGCCAGCAGAAAGAGCAGACAGGGGTATCAAGCTTTCTTT	CASRKSRQGYQAFF
TRBD1	TRBJ1-5	TRBV6-1	-	TGTGCCAGCAGAACAGGGGTGGGTAGCAATCAGCCCCAGCATTTT	CASRTGVGSNQPQHF
-	TRBJ1-2	TRBV5-8	few	TGTGCCAGCAGCCCCAGAGGGGGGAATAACTATGGCTACACCTTC	CASSPRGGNNYGYTF
TRBD2	TRBJ2-3	TRBV7-6	many	TGTGCCAGCAGCCTCTGGACTAGCGGGATTGCAGATACGCAGTATTTT	CASSLWTSGIADTQYF